This T cell receptor (beta chain) stems from a study of Graves' ophthalmopathy and Graves' hyperthyroidism. The CDR3 is made up of 10 amino acids, end residues included. CDR1 and CDR2 from the germline V gene are DFQATT and SNEGSKA (reference sequence). About this clonotype: Here the CDR3 omits its conserved ending phenylalanine or tryptophan, so a read error is the likely source. The DNA is omitted, as the CDR3 cannot be located on it reliably, and the CDR3 follows TCRdb's listing.

Amplified TCR beta CDR3 regions were obtained using RNA transcripts as template. Amplification began with first-round RT-PCR using HTBI primers, then second-round multiplex PCR was performed. TCRdb passed the multiplex PCR reads through MiXCR, listing each CDR3 protein once. There are 650,000 to 900,000 distinct CDR3 sequences in the sample; roughly 40% occur only once, and 40% to 45% lies in the top ten. Researchers turned away patients with other autoimmune diseases, uncontrolled infections, pregnancy or lactation. It was on clinical symptoms, serum thyroxine, TRAb, thyroid ultrasound and orbital computed tomography that diagnosis relied.

The specimen sequenced was peripheral blood. This TCR was sampled from an adult man with Graves' ophthalmopathy. V usage is TRBV20-1 and J usage is TRBJ1-2; the table names TRBD1, a call not compared with the DNA. The CDR3 loop reads CSARGDRAAY.